This T cell receptor beta chain was found in a study of chemoradiotherapy in HPV16-positive cancers. Whole-study context: Candidate HPV-specific clones and shared TCR motifs came from a couple of HPV16-positive patients.

The protocol was immunoSEQ multiplex PCR, while the TCRdb copy is restricted to in-frame clones and leaves out a portion. This sample has around 7,700 clones, with 60% to 85% found just once. This CDR3 has 14 amino acids. Germline CDR1 SGHKS, CDR2 YYEKEE (reference sequence). With 5 bases removed from V and 5 bases from J, the gap between germline ends came to 14 bases. Sampling was performed from a patient who underwent chemoradiotherapy. This sequence originates from a human donor with HPV-associated anogenital cancer. V gene TRBV5-5 combines with J gene TRBJ2-1; D tentatively reads TRBD1 or TRBD2 (5 bases each). CDR3 sequence: CASSGGGPDNEQFF. The CDR3 DNA is TGTGCCAGCAGTGGGGGTGGGCCGGACAATGAGCAGTTCTTC. The whole variable domain, remainder taken from reference TRBV5-5 and TRBJ2-1, is DAGVTQSPTHLIKTRGQQVTLRCSPISGHKSVSWYQQVLGQGPQFIFQYYEKEERGRGNFPDRFSARQFPNYSSELNVNALLLGDSALYLCASSGGGPDNEQFFGPGTRLTVL.